Listed below are T cell receptor beta chains from one sample, sequenced in a study of cytomegalovirus exposure and HLA in healthy donors. Assay used: immunoSEQ multiplex PCR; TCRdb lists only in-frame clones, some missing. Among 100,000 to 150,000 clones listed, about two thirds were seen once. Material for sequencing was PBMCs. These receptors all come from a man aged 55 to 69 in good health and CMV-seropositive. Both conserved end residues are part of each CDR3. D genes are given only for firm matches. A row's size may be missing; if present it is once, few, many or a size class.

D,size,J,V,CDR3,DNA
TRBD2,NA,TRBJ2-1,TRBV9,CASSSRIAGYNEQFF,TGTGCCAGCAGCAGTCGGATAGCGGGGTACAATGAGCAGTTCTTC
TRBD1,NA,TRBJ2-7,TRBV10-1,CASSESTGTGSGYEQYF,TGCGCCAGCAGTGAGTCAACCGGGACAGGGAGTGGTTACGAGCAGTACTTC
NA,NA,TRBJ2-5,TRBV5-1,CASRSGAGESQYF,TGCGCCAGCAGATCCGGGGCAGGGGAGAGCCAGTACTTC
NA,few,TRBJ2-7,TRBV4-1,CASSLDRQYF,TGCGCCAGCAGCTTGGACAGGCAGTACTTC
NA,NA,TRBJ2-1,TRBV7-3,CASSLTAPDEQFF,TGTGCCAGCAGCTTAACAGCTCCCGATGAGCAGTTCTTC
NA,NA,TRBJ1-2,TRBV29-1,CSVGSGGYGYTF,TGCAGCGTTGGGTCAGGTGGTTATGGCTACACCTTC
NA,NA,TRBJ2-3,TRBV5-4,CASSFDVGVRTDTQYF,TGTGCCAGCAGCTTTGACGTCGGGGTCCGCACAGATACGCAGTATTTT
TRBD1,few,TRBJ2-3,TRBV5-1,CASSSRTGGTDTQYF,TGCGCCAGCAGCTCCCGGACAGGGGGCACAGATACGCAGTATTTT
NA,NA,TRBJ2-3,TRBV7-9,CASSLLRGAGTDTQYF,TGTGCCAGCAGCTTACTCAGGGGGGCGGGAACAGATACGCAGTATTTT
NA,NA,TRBJ2-1,TRBV5-5,CASSHLPEGNEQFF,TGTGCCAGCAGCCATCTCCCCGAGGGCAATGAGCAGTTCTTC
TRBD1,few,TRBJ1-6,TRBV6-1,CASSEAQGGSYSPLHF,TGTGCCAGCAGTGAAGCGCAGGGGGGTAGTTATTCACCCCTCCACTTT
TRBD1,NA,TRBJ1-5,TRBV7-6,CASSPGTGPRPQHF,TGTGCCAGCAGCCCCGGGACAGGGCCCCGGCCCCAGCATTTT
TRBD2,NA,TRBJ2-1,TRBV29-1,CSVSSSGGRSYNEQFF,TGCAGCGTCTCTAGTAGCGGGGGGCGCTCCTACAATGAGCAGTTCTTC
NA,NA,TRBJ2-2,TRBV7-3,CASNFGRDTGELFF,TGTGCCAGCAATTTCGGGCGGGACACCGGGGAGCTGTTTTTT
TRBD2,NA,TRBJ2-1,TRBV4-1,CASSQETSGVHEQFF,TGCGCCAGCAGCCAAGAAACTAGCGGGGTGCATGAGCAGTTCTTC
NA,NA,TRBJ2-7,TRBV5-1,CASSLGGHLTYEQYF,TGCGCCAGCAGCTTGGGGGGACACCTCACCTACGAGCAGTACTTC
NA,NA,TRBJ1-2,TRBV7-8,CASTPAKTDYGYTF,TGTGCCAGCACTCCGGCCAAGACAGACTATGGCTACACCTTC
TRBD2,NA,TRBJ2-5,TRBV5-1,CASSLVAGVETQYF,TGCGCCAGCAGCTTGGTCGCGGGGGTAGAGACCCAGTACTTC
TRBD1,once,TRBJ1-1,TRBV2,CASSSRDRASVLNTEAFF,TGTGCCAGCAGTTCCCGGGACAGGGCTTCCGTATTGAACACTGAAGCTTTCTTT
TRBD1,few,TRBJ1-6,TRBV2,CASSEALGGIGSPLHF,TGTGCCAGCAGTGAAGCGTTAGGGGGCATAGGGTCACCCCTCCACTTT
NA,few,TRBJ1-3,TRBV19,CASRRIWGAGNTIYF,TGTGCCAGTAGACGTATATGGGGAGCTGGAAACACCATATATTTT
TRBD2,NA,TRBJ2-3,TRBV5-4,CASSWEERGEEGQYF,TGTGCCAGCAGTTGGGAGGAGCGGGGGGAAGAAGGGCAGTATTTT
TRBD2,NA,TRBJ2-3,TRBV9,CASSSGLATTDTQYF,TGTGCCAGCAGTTCGGGACTAGCTACGACAGATACGCAGTATTTT
NA,NA,TRBJ2-7,TRBV28,CASSPAQGDEQYF,TGTGCCAGCAGCCCGGCGCAGGGCGACGAGCAGTACTTC
NA,NA,TRBJ2-5,TRBV20-1,CSASQGGQYF,TGCAGTGCTAGTCAGGGTGGCCAGTACTTC
NA,NA,TRBJ1-5,TRBV19,CASSISSQPQHF,TGTGCCAGTAGTATATCTTCCCAGCCCCAGCATTTT
TRBD1,NA,TRBJ1-1,TRBV15,CATSGFGTGQFLTEAFF,TGTGCCACCAGCGGTTTTGGGACAGGTCAGTTTTTGACTGAAGCTTTCTTT
NA,NA,TRBJ2-1,TRBV6-5,CASSYWGGEQFF,TGTGCCAGCAGTTACTGGGGCGGTGAGCAGTTCTTC
NA,many,TRBJ2-7,TRBV11-1,CASSPGDLRHEQYF,TGTGCCAGCAGCCCGGGGGACCTCCGCCACGAGCAGTACTTC